These T cell receptor beta chains were read from a single sample in a study of CD8 T cells in Susac syndrome. MiXCR was run by TCRdb on the immunoSEQ multiplex PCR reads, yielding one entry per CDR3 protein. Among more than 150,000 distinct CDR3 sequences listed, about 96% were seen once. Sequenced material: CD4+ T cells from PBMCs. These receptors were collected from a human donor with Susac syndrome. The CDR3 runs from the conserved cysteine through the conserved F or W. The D gene is left open where the match is weak. Only part of the rows carry a size: once, few, many, or a class if the clone is expanded.

TRBJ2-7 | TRBD2 | . | TRBV28 | TGTGCCAGCAGCCCAACTAGCGCCTCCTCCTACGAGCAGTACTTC | CASSPTSASSYEQYF
TRBJ2-7 | . | . | TRBV7-2 | TGTGCCAGCAGCTTATTAACAGGGAGCTCGCCGTACTACGAGCAGTACTTC | CASSLLTGSSPYYEQYF
TRBJ1-5 | TRBD1 | . | TRBV5-6 | TGTGCCAGCAGCAGGGACAGGGGTGGACCCAATCAGCCCCAGCATTTT | CASSRDRGGPNQPQHF
TRBJ2-1 | TRBD1 | . | TRBV5-6 | TGTGCCAGCAGCTTTGAGAGACAGGGATGGAATGAGCAGTTCTTC | CASSFERQGWNEQFF
TRBJ2-7 | . | . | TRBV25-1 | TGTGCCAGCAGTGAACAGCTACCATCTTACGAGCAGTACTTC | CASSEQLPSYEQYF
TRBJ2-5 | . | . | TRBV29-1 | TGCAGCGTACCATCCCCCTTTGGGGAGACCCAGTACTTC | CSVPSPFGETQYF
TRBJ1-6 | . | . | TRBV4-3 | TGCGCCAGCAGCCAAGAACCTGTACAGAATTCACCCCTCCACTTT | CASSQEPVQNSPLHF
TRBJ2-3 | TRBD2 | . | TRBV6-6 | TGTGCCAGCAGTCTTGGAGCGGGAGAGGTTACAGATACGCAGTATTTT | CASSLGAGEVTDTQYF
TRBJ2-5 | . | . | TRBV11-2 | TGTGCCAGCAGCTTAGGGAAACAGGCGCTGCAAGAGACCCAGTACTTC | CASSLGKQALQETQYF
TRBJ1-2 | . | . | TRBV15 | TGTGCCACCAGCAGAGAGCTAGGGTTGGGTGGCTACACCTTC | CATSRELGLGGYTF
TRBJ2-1 | TRBD1 | . | TRBV3-1 | TGTGCCAGCAGCCAGGACCCGACAGGGAAATACAATGAGCAGTTCTTC | CASSQDPTGKYNEQFF
TRBJ1-5 | TRBD1 | . | TRBV27 | TGTGCCAGCAGTTTACCGGGACAGACGGGGAATCAGCCCCAGCATTTT | CASSLPGQTGNQPQHF
TRBJ2-6 | . | . | TRBV2 | TGTGCCAGCATCGTGCCCCTAAGCACCGGGGCCAACGTCCTGACTTTC | CASIVPLSTGANVLTF
TRBJ1-1 | . | . | TRBV19 | TGTGCCAGTATGGCCCTCGACCGGAACACTGAAGCTTTCTTT | CASMALDRNTEAFF
TRBJ2-1 | . | . | TRBV5-6 | TGTGCCAGCAGCTTGGGCAGGGCGTCCTACAATGAGCAGTTCTTC | CASSLGRASYNEQFF
TRBJ1-1 | . | . | TRBV20-1 | TGCAGTGCTAGTGAACAGGTTATGACTGAAGCTTTCTTT | CSASEQVMTEAFF
TRBJ1-2 | . | . | TRBV9 | TGTGCCAGCAGCGTTGGCCCCGAACCCTCTCCTTACGGCTACACCTTC | CASSVGPEPSPYGYTF
TRBJ2-7 | TRBD2 | . | TRBV29-1 | TGCAGCGGAATAGCGGGAGCTGGGGGCTACGAGCAGTACTTC | CSGIAGAGGYEQYF
TRBJ2-1 | . | . | TRBV20-1 | TGCAGTGCTAGAGGTTGGGACTCGGGCGGGCTCTACAATGAGCAGTTCTTC | CSARGWDSGGLYNEQFF
TRBJ1-5 | . | . | TRBV4-3 | TGCGCCAGCAGCCAAGCCCTTTGGACAGCTAGCAATCAGCCCCAGCATTTT | CASSQALWTASNQPQHF
TRBJ2-1 | TRBD2 | once | TRBV5-1 | TGCGCCAGCAGTAGGGTTCGACTAGCGGGAGGTGAGCAGTTCTTC | CASSRVRLAGGEQFF
TRBJ1-1 | TRBD1 | . | TRBV14 | TGTGCCAGCAGCCTTAGGACAGGGAGGGGCACTGAAGCTTTCTTT | CASSLRTGRGTEAFF
TRBJ2-1 | . | . | TRBV30 | TGTGCCTGGAACCAGCGGGCCCGCTCCTACAATGAGCAGTTCTTC | CAWNQRARSYNEQFF
TRBJ2-1 | TRBD1 | . | TRBV25-1 | TGTGCCAGCAGTGACGGGACAGCCTTCAACCGGGGCTACAATGAGCAGTTCTTC | CASSDGTAFNRGYNEQFF
TRBJ2-2 | TRBD1 | . | TRBV9 | TGTGCCAGCAGCGTAGTTGACAGGGGAGGCGGGGAGCTGTTTTTT | CASSVVDRGGGELFF
TRBJ2-6 | . | . | TRBV19 | TGTGCCAGTAGTCTCGACGGGACTGGGGCCAACGTCCTGACTTTC | CASSLDGTGANVLTF
TRBJ2-1 | . | . | TRBV28 | TGTGCCAGCAGTCCTCCGGGTCCCCTAAGGGAGCAGTTCTTC | CASSPPGPLREQFF
TRBJ2-3 | . | . | TRBV27 | TGTGCCAGCAGTAAGACCCGGGCTTCTGGGGATACGCAGTATTTT | CASSKTRASGDTQYF
TRBJ1-2 | TRBD1 | . | TRBV30 | TGTGCCTGGAGTCCAGGGGGTGGCTACACCTTC | CAWSPGGGYTF
TRBJ1-5 | TRBD1 | . | TRBV18 | TGTGCCAGCTCTCGACAGGGGGACTATCAGCCCCAGCATTTT | CASSRQGDYQPQHF
TRBJ2-7 | TRBD1 | . | TRBV28 | TGTGCCAGCAGTTTTAGTTCCGGACAGGGCTACGAGCAGTACTTC | CASSFSSGQGYEQYF
TRBJ2-2 | . | . | TRBV5-1 | TGCGCCAGCAGCTACGTTAGCGGCGCGAACACCGGGGAGCTGTTTTTT | CASSYVSGANTGELFF
TRBJ1-5 | . | once | TRBV6-5 | TGTGCCAGCAGGCCCGGGGGCTTCGGGGATCAGCCCCAGCATTTT | CASRPGGFGDQPQHF
TRBJ2-7 | TRBD2 | . | TRBV28 | TGTGCCAGCAGTTTTAGGGCAACGGCGGGAGTACACGAGCAGTACTTC | CASSFRATAGVHEQYF
TRBJ1-5 | . | once | TRBV20-1 | TGCAGTGCTGTCCGTAATAGCAATCAGCCCCAGCATTTT | CSAVRNSNQPQHF